The rows below give T cell receptor beta chains drawn from one sample of a study of vaccination effects on CD4 cells after COVID-19. These receptors' antigens are unknown. Sequencing used immunoSEQ multiplex PCR; TCRdb keeps in-frame clones, though not all of them. The data hold roughly 61,000 clones, with roughly 79% observed a single time. Source: CD4+ T cells from PBMCs cultured with HCoV-229E spike peptides, taken before COVID-19 vaccination. Source of these receptors: a human donor who received a COVID-19 vaccine. Both conserved end residues are trimmed from each CDR3. The D gene is left open where the match is weak. Not every row has a clone size; where given, it reads once, few, many or a size class.

V gene	D gene	clone size	CDR3 protein
TRBV30	NA	NA	AWRGRGEAF
TRBV6-5	NA	NA	ASSYLSGELF
TRBV19	TRBD1	NA	ASSLQTGGEGYT
TRBV2	NA	NA	AGNRATYNEQF
TRBV6-1	TRBD1	NA	ASSEARDRGDYGYT
TRBV24-1	NA	NA	ATSESGYGYT
TRBV7-8	TRBD1	once	ASNIHNRGLNEQF
TRBV12-5	TRBD1	NA	ASGSHDRGETQY
TRBV9	TRBD2	NA	ASSVGTSGGVETQY
TRBV6-4	NA	NA	ASSRRDSAGTNSPLH
TRBV6-5	NA	NA	ASNDRMNTEAF
TRBV25-1	TRBD1	NA	ASGHSGTGRANTEAF
TRBV28	TRBD1	NA	ASSLPLSTGYQH
TRBV5-4	TRBD2	NA	ASSGKTSGQETQY
TRBV28	NA	NA	ASSRSTIYGYT
TRBV7-3	NA	NA	ASSSGRLGPNTDTQY
TRBV25-1	TRBD1	NA	ASSATDRATNEKLF
TRBV11-2	TRBD1	once	ASSLDRGHTGELF
TRBV24-1	NA	NA	ATSDTGTVNTGELF
TRBV19	TRBD1	NA	ASSTEAGTGEDIQY
TRBV18	NA	NA	ASSLGQGNTEAF
TRBV5-4	NA	NA	ASSLGAGQLNTEAF
TRBV2	NA	NA	ASTPNSGDPSH
TRBV6-5	NA	few	ASQAVRVQPQH
TRBV13	NA	NA	ASSPRAGDGGETQY
TRBV6-5	NA	NA	ASSYIPSTLNTEAF
TRBV7-2	NA	once	ASSPRRASRQYGYT
TRBV3-1/TRBV3-2	NA	NA	ASSQENRGVDYGYT
TRBV19	NA	NA	ASLDSYTEAF
TRBV4-3	NA	NA	ASSQVRPGNYGYT
TRBV11-3	TRBD2	NA	ASSPPGGGELF